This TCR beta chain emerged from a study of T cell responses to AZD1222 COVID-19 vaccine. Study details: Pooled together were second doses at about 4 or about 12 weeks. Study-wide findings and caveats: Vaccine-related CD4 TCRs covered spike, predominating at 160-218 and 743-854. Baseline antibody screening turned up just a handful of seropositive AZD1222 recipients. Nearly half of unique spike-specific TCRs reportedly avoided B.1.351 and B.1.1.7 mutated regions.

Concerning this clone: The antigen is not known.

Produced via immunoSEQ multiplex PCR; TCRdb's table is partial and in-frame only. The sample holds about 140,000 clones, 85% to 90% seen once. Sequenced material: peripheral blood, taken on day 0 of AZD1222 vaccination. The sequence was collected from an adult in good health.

The CDR3 nucleotides read TGTGCCATCAGATCGGAGTCTAGCACAGATACGCAGTATTTT. It codes for CAIRSESSTDTQYF. The rearrangement uses TRBV10-3 and TRBJ2-3; D remains unclear. V was trimmed by 6 bases and J by 0 bases, leaving 10 bases between them. This CDR3 is built from 14 residues. From germline, CDR1 is ENHRY and CDR2 SYGVKD.